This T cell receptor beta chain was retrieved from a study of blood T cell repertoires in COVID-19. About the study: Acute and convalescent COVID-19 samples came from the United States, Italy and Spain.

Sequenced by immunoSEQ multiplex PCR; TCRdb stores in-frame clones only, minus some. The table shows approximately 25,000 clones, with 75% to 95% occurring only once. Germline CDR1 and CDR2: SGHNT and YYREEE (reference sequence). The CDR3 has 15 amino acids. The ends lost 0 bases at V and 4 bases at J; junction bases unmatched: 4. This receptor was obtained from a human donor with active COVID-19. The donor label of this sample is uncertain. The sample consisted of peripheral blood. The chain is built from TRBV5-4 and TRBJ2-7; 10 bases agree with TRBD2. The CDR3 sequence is CASSLGTSGIYEQYF. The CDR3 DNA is TGTGCCAGCAGCTTGGGGACTAGCGGTATATACGAGCAGTACTTC.